This TCR beta chain was recovered during a study of blood T cell repertoires in COVID-19. About the study: Acute and convalescent COVID-19 specimens originated in the United States, Italy and Spain. PBMCs, B-cell-depleted T cells, or T cells were the source of the cDNA or gDNA that made up the material.

Original processing notes: Amplification of reference gene primers provided the estimated nucleated cell counts. Only in-frame clones appear in the TCRdb table, and some are missing; sequencing was by immunoSEQ multiplex PCR. The V and J calls and clone size are taken from that table; D and trimming were inferred from the DNA. The sample contains approximately 85,000 clones, roughly 88% of which appear only once. The CDR3 has 14 residues. Germline CDR1 reads LGHNA; CDR2 reads YSLEER. Trimming removed 2 bases from V and 8 bases from J, with 15 bases in between. The source material was peripheral blood. The gene calls are TRBV4-3 and TRBJ1-2; D is uncertain. This clonotype originated in a man aged 45-60 years with active or convalescent COVID-19. The CDR3 DNA is TGCGCCAGCAGCCAACGCACTGACGGGATGGGCTACACCTTC. It translates to CASSQRTDGMGYTF.